Listed below are T cell receptor beta chains from one sample, sequenced in a study of cytomegalovirus exposure and HLA in healthy donors. Assay: immunoSEQ multiplex PCR; the TCRdb copy retains only in-frame clones and omits some. The repertoire holds over 150,000 clones, with over 75% as singletons. Sequencing was carried out using PBMCs. The receptors were gathered from a man in his forties in good health and CMV-seronegative. Each CDR3 is given with its conserved first and last residue. The size entry is marked missing in some rows and otherwise reads once, few, many or a size class.

j_call | v_call | cdr3_length | clone_size | cdr3_aa
TRBJ1-1 | TRBV29-1 | 16 | once | CSVHNSDRGSGTEAFF
TRBJ2-1 | TRBV5-1 | 13 | NA | CASSGGDRNEQFF
TRBJ1-1 | TRBV5-6 | 14 | NA | CASSPGVLNTEAFF
TRBJ1-1 | TRBV19 | 14 | NA | CASRDRDSTSEAFF
TRBJ2-2 | TRBV7-2 | 13 | NA | CASSLAISGELFF
TRBJ1-5 | TRBV7-3 | 13 | NA | CASSLNPDQPQHF
TRBJ1-5 | TRBV6-4 | 15 | NA | CASVGTPYSNQPQHF
TRBJ1-1 | TRBV5-6 | 16 | NA | CASSSTGGARNTEAFF
TRBJ2-1 | TRBV27 | 15 | NA | CASSQGQGPYNEQFF
TRBJ1-1 | TRBV29-1 | 11 | NA | CSVAGITEAFF
TRBJ2-7 | TRBV25-1 | 14 | NA | CASSVTGGFYEQYF
TRBJ1-4 | TRBV15 | 16 | NA | CATSRDRGATNEKLFF
TRBJ2-3 | TRBV7-9 | 17 | NA | CASSLNLAGASTDTQYF
TRBJ1-2 | TRBV10-1 | 21 | NA | CASIRIIQVSGAPTSNYGYTF
TRBJ2-1 | TRBV30 | 12 | few | CAFIGLYNEQFF
TRBJ2-7 | TRBV9 | 13 | NA | CASSGTATYEQYF
TRBJ2-1 | TRBV19 | 17 | NA | CASSIRTSGFDGNEQFF
TRBJ2-1 | TRBV9 | 17 | NA | CASSFRLAGGRYNEQFF
TRBJ2-1 | TRBV4-2 | 11 | NA | CASSQESEQFF
TRBJ2-4 | TRBV2 | 14 | NA | CASRGTGGKNIQYF
TRBJ1-1 | TRBV6-6 | 12 | NA | CASSPRSFEAFF
TRBJ2-7 | TRBV27 | 13 | few | CASSITGIYEQYF
TRBJ2-7 | TRBV5-4 | 14 | once | CASRKGQGLHEQYF
TRBJ1-6 | TRBV4-2 | 13 | NA | CASSRPDNSPLHF
TRBJ2-7 | TRBV29-1 | 12 | NA | CSALTGLDEQYF
TRBJ1-2 | TRBV7-2 | 12 | few | CASSLQGQGYTF
TRBJ1-4 | TRBV7-8 | 15 | NA | CASSQTRVVNEKLFF
TRBJ2-1 | TRBV5-6 | 15 | NA | CASSLGLAGGREQFF
TRBJ2-1 | TRBV6-4 | 15 | NA | CASSDSSGGPDEQFF
TRBJ2-2 | TRBV10-1 | 15 | NA | CASSGGLTGDGELFF
TRBJ2-3 | TRBV10-2 | 16 | NA | CASSESKGQAADTQYF
TRBJ1-5 | TRBV10-3 | 14 | few | CAISEGGLGQPQHF
TRBJ2-3 | TRBV7-8 | 16 | NA | CASSSVQGQVTDTQYF
TRBJ2-1 | TRBV27 | 13 | NA | CASRTGSYNEQFF
TRBJ1-5 | TRBV2 | 15 | NA | CASSGGQSSNQPQHF
TRBJ2-2 | TRBV2 | 14 | NA | CASSWTGATGELFF
TRBJ2-7 | TRBV7-9 | 15 | NA | CASSLEGQGAYEQYF
TRBJ1-3 | TRBV7-8 | 13 | NA | CASSLVGADTIYF
TRBJ2-2 | TRBV7-3 | 16 | NA | CASSNTGTTPTGELFF
TRBJ1-4 | TRBV5-6 | 13 | NA | CASSGTTNEKLFF
TRBJ1-3 | TRBV12-5 | 12 | NA | CASGFARNTIYF
TRBJ1-5 | TRBV2 | 12 | NA | CASRQTNQPQHF
TRBJ1-5 | TRBV7-6 | 17 | NA | CASSSGVPGHFNQPQHF
TRBJ2-5 | TRBV4-1 | 14 | NA | CASSQDNVRETQYF
TRBJ1-6 | TRBV5-6 | 15 | NA | CASSSGTGDNSPLHF
TRBJ2-7 | TRBV5-5 | 14 | NA | CASSLAGQGHEQYF
TRBJ2-2 | TRBV9 | 16 | NA | CASSKAFGLRVGELFF
TRBJ1-1 | TRBV9 | 13 | NA | CASSGGGRTEAFF
TRBJ1-4 | TRBV5-8 | 14 | few | CASSWTGGGEKLFF
TRBJ1-1 | TRBV5-6 | 11 | many | CASSYGQLAFF
NA | TRBV6-5 | 11 | NA | CASRQGYEQYF
TRBJ2-2 | TRBV5-1 | 15 | NA | CASSLDGTSFWELFF
TRBJ2-3 | TRBV4-2 | 17 | NA | CASSQDMLAGGTDTQYF